Shown below are 24 T cell receptor beta chains from a single sample sequenced in a study of control samples from healthy donors and cancer patients. Measured with immunoSEQ multiplex PCR; TCRdb has only the in-frame clones, and not every one. The data hold approximately 170,000 clones, with approximately 90% observed a single time. Sequenced sample: blood. Receptor source: a woman aged 30 to 39 in good health.

This chain connects TRBV10-3 to TRBJ1-6; unclear D gene. V lost 2 bases and J 8 bases, leaving 10 bases between the germline ends. CDR3 length: 14 residues. Germline V gene data show CDR1 as ENHRY and CDR2 as SYGVKD. The CDR3 nucleotides read TGTGCCATCAGTGAGAGCCCGGGCGATTCACCCCTCCACTTT. Translation: CAISESPGDSPLHF.

The chain has TRBV28 and TRBJ1-1; tentatively, D is TRBD1 (5 bases). The CDR3 is 18 residues long. Between the trimmed V and J ends, which lost 3 bases and 1 base, there was a span of 21 bases. Germline V CDR1 and CDR2: MDHEN, SYDVKM. The CDR3 bases are TGTGCCAGCAGTTTGGTACAGGCTGACCCAACCTCGAACACTGAAGCTTTCTTT. It encodes CASSLVQADPTSNTEAFF.

V gene TRBV7-2 combines with J gene TRBJ2-3; D is undetermined. Trimming took 1 base from V and 6 from J, leaving 14 bases between them. The CDR3 sequence is 15 residues long. The germline V gene has CDR1 SGHTA and CDR2 FQGNSA. CDR3 in amino acids: CASSLGKASGDTQYF. CDR3 DNA: TGTGCCAGCAGCTTAGGAAAGGCTTCCGGCGATACGCAGTATTTT.

The chain couples TRBV7-3 to TRBJ2-1; TRBD1 aligns across 7 bases. V was clipped by 0 bases and J by 4 bases; unmatched bases: 3. Germline lookup yields CDR1 SGHTA and CDR2 FQGTGA. The CDR3 length is 15 residues. CDR3 coding DNA: TGTGCCAGCAGCTTAACCGGGACAGAATACAATGAGCAGTTCTTC. This translates into CASSLTGTEYNEQFF.

The chain is built from TRBV7-9 and TRBJ1-5, with a weak D call TRBD1 (5 bases). The CDR3 runs to 14 residues. V was cut by 4 bases and J by 0 bases, with 7 bases left in between. The germline gives CDR1 SEHNR, CDR2 FQNEAQ (reference sequence). Here the CDR3 reads CASSSGSSNQPQHF. Here the CDR3 DNA reads TGTGCCAGCAGCTCAGGGTCTAGCAATCAGCCCCAGCATTTT.

Note on this clone: This CDR3 is also generated by other DNA sequences in the sample. This chain links TRBV5-1 with TRBJ2-5, with a tentative D call TRBD2 (6 bases). This CDR3 has 13 amino acids. Germline V CDR1 and CDR2: SGHRS, YFSETQ. Trimming shortened V by 4 bases and J by 1 base, and 8 bases separated the two germline ends. The CDR3 reads CASSLGLQETQYF. CDR3 in DNA: TGCGCCAGCAGCCTGGGACTCCAAGAGACCCAGTACTTC.

This chain uses TRBV5-1 with TRBJ1-2; TRBD1 might be the D (5 bases). The germline V gene encodes CDR1 SGHRS and CDR2 YFSETQ. The ends were cut back, 4 bases at V and 7 bases at J, with 20 bases in the middle. The length of the CDR3 is 15 residues. CDR3 sequence: CASSLGLPGVVGYTF. CDR3 DNA sequence: TGCGCCAGCAGCCTTGGTCTTCCGGGGGTGGTTGGCTACACCTTC. The whole variable domain, remainder taken from reference TRBV5-1 and TRBJ1-2, is KAGVTQTPRYLIKTRGQQVTLSCSPISGHRSVSWYQQTPGQGLQFLFEYFSETQRNKGNFPGRFSGRQFSNSRSEMNVSTLELGDSALYLCASSLGLPGVVGYTFGSGTRLTVV.

The chain combines TRBV7-9 with TRBJ2-1; the D is unclear. There are 15 residues in the CDR3. The germline V and J ends were trimmed by 7 bases and 0 bases, with 13 bases remaining between them. Germline V CDR1 and CDR2: SEHNR, FQNEAQ (reference sequence). The CDR3 protein is CASKLDPSSYNEQFF. CDR3 in DNA: TGTGCCAGCAAGCTGGATCCGAGCTCCTACAATGAGCAGTTCTTC.

V gene TRBV2 combines with J gene TRBJ1-2, with unresolved D. From germline, CDR1 is SNHLY and CDR2 FYNNEI. The CDR3 has 12 amino acids. V was trimmed by 9 bases and J by 1 base, leaving 9 bases between them. DNA of the CDR3: TGTGCCAGTCATACAGATAACTATGGCTACACCTTC. It translates to CASHTDNYGYTF.

The chain carries TRBV4-1 and TRBJ2-1; D perhaps matches TRBD2 (5 bases). V was clipped by 0 bases and J by 3 bases, with 9 bases between them. CDR3 length: 15 residues. From germline, CDR1 is MGHRA and CDR2 YSYEKL. The CDR3 bases are TGCGCCAGCAGCCAAGAAGCGGTAATCTACAATGAGCAGTTCTTC. Protein: CASSQEAVIYNEQFF.

This clone has more than one count but fewer than ten. V gene TRBV19 combines with J gene TRBJ1-2, with D possibly matching TRBD1 (5 bases). Germline loops: CDR1 LNHDA, CDR2 SQIVND (reference sequence). The CDR3 covers 15 residues. Trimming took off 3 bases at V and 2 bases at J, with 13 bases between the two ends. The CDR3 coding sequence is TGTGCCAGTAGTATCTCCTCTGAGGGGAACTATGGCTACACCTTC. Protein: CASSISSEGNYGYTF.

V usage is TRBV4-3 and J usage is TRBJ2-3; the D gene is possibly TRBD2 (6 bases). V was shortened by 0 bases and J by 2 bases, with 15 bases between the two germline ends. This CDR3 is built from 17 residues. Germline V gene lookup returns CDR1 LGHNA and CDR2 YSLEER. CDR3 coding DNA: TGCGCCAGCAGCCAAGATAAAGGGGACTCCAACACAGATACGCAGTATTTT. Translating gives CASSQDKGDSNTDTQYF.

This clone was counted a single time. CDR3 protein: CASSTQWTGELFF. The CDR3 DNA sequence: TGTGCCAGCAGCACCCAATGGACCGGGGAGCTGTTTTTT. This chain uses TRBV9 with TRBJ2-2, with D unclear. Trimming shortened V by 4 bases and J by 5 bases, and 9 bases separated the two germline ends. Germline-derived CDR1 and CDR2 are SGDLS and YYNGEE. CDR3 size: 13 residues.

This chain joins TRBV28 and TRBJ1-2; no reliable D call. Trimming pared 5 bases from V and 4 bases from J, leaving 14 bases between. The germline V gene has CDR1 MDHEN and CDR2 SYDVKM. The CDR3 is 14 residues long. CDR3 region: CASSPIRSTYGYTF. CDR3 DNA sequence: TGTGCCAGCAGTCCGATACGGTCCACCTATGGCTACACCTTC.

This rearrangement joins TRBV15 to TRBJ2-1, with 8 bases aligning to TRBD2. CDR1 is LNHNV, CDR2 YYDKDF, per germline (reference sequence). The CDR3 is 16 amino acids. With 0 bases clipped from V and 6 bases from J, the junction kept 7 bases outside the gene matches. The chain's CDR3 is CATSREGGRGGNEQFF. Written as DNA, the CDR3 is TGTGCCACCAGCAGAGAGGGAGGACGGGGGGGCAATGAGCAGTTCTTC. The whole variable domain, filled in from reference TRBV15 and TRBJ2-1, reads DAMVIQNPRYQVTQFGKPVTLSCSQTLNHNVMYWYQQKSSQAPKLLFHYYDKDFNNEADTPDNFQSRRPNTSFCFLDIRSPGLGDTAMYLCATSREGGRGGNEQFFGPGTRLTVL.

This clone was counted between two and nine times. V is TRBV2 and J is TRBJ2-7; maybe TRBD2 (6 bases). CDR1 and CDR2 from the germline V gene are SNHLY and FYNNEI. Trimming removed 0 bases from V and 6 bases from J, with 9 bases in between. The CDR3 extends over 13 amino acids. CDR3 protein: CASSEAAGGEQYF. CDR3 DNA sequence: TGTGCCAGCAGTGAAGCGGCCGGGGGCGAGCAGTACTTC. Full variable domain (missing parts from reference TRBV2 and TRBJ2-7): EPEVTQTPSHQVTQMGQEVILRCVPISNHLYFYWYRQILGQKVEFLVSFYNNEISEKSEIFDDQFSVERPDGSNFTLKIRSTKLEDSAMYFCASSEAAGGEQYFGPGTRLTVT.

DNA of the CDR3: TGTGCCAGCAGCCCCCACGTCTCCGAGCAGTACTTC. Translating it yields CASSPHVSEQYF. The gene calls are TRBV7-9 and TRBJ2-7; D remains unclear. CDR3 length equals 12 residues. Per the germline V gene, CDR1 is SEHNR and CDR2 is FQNEAQ (reference sequence). Trimming shortened V by 5 bases and J by 6 bases, and 11 bases separated the two germline ends.

The chain combines TRBV12-3 or TRBV12-4 with TRBJ1-5; no clear D gene. V was shortened by 3 bases and J by 6 bases, with 3 bases between the two germline ends. This CDR3 is built from 11 residues. The CDR3 bases are TGTGCCAGCAGTTTGGGTCAGCCCCAGCATTTT. This sequence encodes CASSLGQPQHF.

The chain joins TRBV27 to TRBJ2-7, with D unclear. Per the germline V gene, CDR1 is MNHEY and CDR2 is SMNVEV (reference sequence). V dropped 5 bases and J dropped 7 bases, with 12 bases sitting between them. CDR3 length: 12 residues. The DNA for the CDR3 is TGTGCCAGCAGTACTGGAGCGCGTGAGCAGTACTTC. Translating it yields CASSTGAREQYF.

The chain is built from TRBV24-1 and TRBJ2-3; TRBD1 agrees at 8 bases. The CDR3 contains 13 residues. CDR1 and CDR2 from the germline V gene are KGHDR and SFDVKD. Trimming cost V 6 bases and J 3 bases; bases outside gene matches: 1. CDR3 residues: CATSNRGTDTQYF. Here the CDR3 DNA reads TGTGCCACCAGTAACAGGGGGACAGATACGCAGTATTTT.

The V and J genes are TRBV6-5 and TRBJ1-4; D is perhaps TRBD1 (5 bases). Trimming cost V 7 bases and J 8 bases, with 20 bases left between them. The germline V gene encodes CDR1 MNHEY and CDR2 SVGAGI. This CDR3 spans 15 amino acids. As DNA, the CDR3 is TGTGCCAGCAACCCGGAGAGGGCTCGGGGCGAAAAACTGTTTTTT. Translating gives CASNPERARGEKLFF.

The chain joins TRBV4-1 to TRBJ2-4; D is ambiguous. This CDR3 spans 15 amino acids. V lost 2 bases, J lost 0 bases, and 8 bases lay in between. The germline gives CDR1 MGHRA, CDR2 YSYEKL. CDR3 DNA sequence: TGCGCCAGCAGCCAACGGAGCTTAGCCAAAAACATTCAGTACTTC. It specifies CASSQRSLAKNIQYF.

The chain links TRBV28 to TRBJ2-7; D gene unclear. Deletions cut 2 bases from V and 3 bases from J, with 5 bases between. Germline V lookup: CDR1 MDHEN, CDR2 SYDVKM. The CDR3 is 12 amino acids. CDR3 coding DNA: TGTGCCAGCAGTTTAGAAGACTACGAGCAGTACTTC. Protein product: CASSLEDYEQYF. The complete variable domain, with remaining parts taken from reference TRBV28 and TRBJ2-7, reads DVKVTQSSRYLVKRTGEKVFLECVQDMDHENMFWYRQDPGLGLRLIYFSYDVKMKEKGDIPEGYSVSREKKERFSLILESASTNQTSMYLCASSLEDYEQYFGPGTRLTVT.

This chain joins TRBV5-1 and TRBJ1-6; tentative D call: TRBD1 (5 bases). The CDR3 spans 17 residues. Trimming pared 0 bases from V and 9 bases from J, leaving 19 bases between. From germline, CDR1 is SGHRS and CDR2 YFSETQ. The CDR3 nucleotides are TGCGCCAGCAGCTTGGGGGGTTACAGCAACGGGGGTTCACCCCTCCACTTT. This sequence encodes CASSLGGYSNGGSPLHF. Combining the CDR3 with reference TRBV5-1 and TRBJ1-6 gives the whole variable domain KAGVTQTPRYLIKTRGQQVTLSCSPISGHRSVSWYQQTPGQGLQFLFEYFSETQRNKGNFPGRFSGRQFSNSRSEMNVSTLELGDSALYLCASSLGGYSNGGSPLHFGNGTRLTVT.